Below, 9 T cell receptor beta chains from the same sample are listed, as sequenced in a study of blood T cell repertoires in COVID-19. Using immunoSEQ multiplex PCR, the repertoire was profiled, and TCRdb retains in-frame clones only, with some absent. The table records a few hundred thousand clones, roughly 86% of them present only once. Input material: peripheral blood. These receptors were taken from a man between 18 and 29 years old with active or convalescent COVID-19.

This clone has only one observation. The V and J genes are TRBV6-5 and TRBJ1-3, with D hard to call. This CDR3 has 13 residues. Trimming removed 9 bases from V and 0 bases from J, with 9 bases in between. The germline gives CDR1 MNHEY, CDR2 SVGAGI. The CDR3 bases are TGTGCCAGTAGCCTAGACTCTGGAAACACCATATATTTT. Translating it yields CASSLDSGNTIYF.

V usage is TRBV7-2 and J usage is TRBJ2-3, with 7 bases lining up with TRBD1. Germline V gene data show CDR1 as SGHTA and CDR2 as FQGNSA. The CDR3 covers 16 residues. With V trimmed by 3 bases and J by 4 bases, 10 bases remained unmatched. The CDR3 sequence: CASSFETGVTADTQYF. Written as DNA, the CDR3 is TGTGCCAGCAGCTTTGAAACAGGGGTGACCGCAGATACGCAGTATTTT.

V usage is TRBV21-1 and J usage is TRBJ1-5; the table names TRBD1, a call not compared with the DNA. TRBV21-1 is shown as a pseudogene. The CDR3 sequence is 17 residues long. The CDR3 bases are TGTGCCAGCAGCACTCTTCGGACAGGGAATGTCAATCAGCCCCAGCATTTT. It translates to CASSTLRTGNVNQPQHF.

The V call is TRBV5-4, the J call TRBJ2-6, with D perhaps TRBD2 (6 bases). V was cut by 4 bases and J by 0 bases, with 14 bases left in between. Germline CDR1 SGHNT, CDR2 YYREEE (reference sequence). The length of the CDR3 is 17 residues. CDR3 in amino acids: CASSPEGPYSGANVLTF. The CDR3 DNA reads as TGTGCCAGCAGCCCGGAGGGGCCATACTCTGGGGCCAACGTCCTGACTTTC.

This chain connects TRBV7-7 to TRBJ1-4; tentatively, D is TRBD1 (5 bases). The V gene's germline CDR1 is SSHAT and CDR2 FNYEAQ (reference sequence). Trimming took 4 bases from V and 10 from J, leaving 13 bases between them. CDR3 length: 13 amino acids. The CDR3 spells CASSSNQGGKLFF. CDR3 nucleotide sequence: TGTGCCAGCAGCTCCAATCAGGGTGGAAAACTGTTTTTT.

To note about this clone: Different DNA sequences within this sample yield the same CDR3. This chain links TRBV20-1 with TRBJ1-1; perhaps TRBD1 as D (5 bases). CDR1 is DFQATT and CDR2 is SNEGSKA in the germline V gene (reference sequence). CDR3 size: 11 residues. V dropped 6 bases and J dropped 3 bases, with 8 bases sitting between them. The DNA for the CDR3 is TGCAGTGCCGGGGGGGACACTGAAGCTTTCTTT. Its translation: CSAGGDTEAFF.

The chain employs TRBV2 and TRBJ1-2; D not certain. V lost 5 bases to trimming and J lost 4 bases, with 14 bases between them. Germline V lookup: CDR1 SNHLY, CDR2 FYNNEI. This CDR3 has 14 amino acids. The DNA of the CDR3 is TGTGCCAGCAGTCCCTCAACAGCTACCTATGGCTACACCTTC. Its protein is CASSPSTATYGYTF. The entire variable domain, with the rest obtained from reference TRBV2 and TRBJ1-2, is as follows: EPEVTQTPSHQVTQMGQEVILRCVPISNHLYFYWYRQILGQKVEFLVSFYNNEISEKSEIFDDQFSVERPDGSNFTLKIRSTKLEDSAMYFCASSPSTATYGYTFGSGTRLTVV.

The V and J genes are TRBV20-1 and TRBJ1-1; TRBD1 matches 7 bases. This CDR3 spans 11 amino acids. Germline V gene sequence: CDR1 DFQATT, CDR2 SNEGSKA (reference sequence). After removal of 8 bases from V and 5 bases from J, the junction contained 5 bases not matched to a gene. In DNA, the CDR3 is TGCAGTACACAACAGGGGACTGAAGCTTTCTTT. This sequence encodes CSTQQGTEAFF.

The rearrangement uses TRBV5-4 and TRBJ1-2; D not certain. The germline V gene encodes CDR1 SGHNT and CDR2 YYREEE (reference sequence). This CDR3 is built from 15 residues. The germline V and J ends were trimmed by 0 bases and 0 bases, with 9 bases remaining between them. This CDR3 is CASSLAAGSNYGYTF. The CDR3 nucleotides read TGTGCCAGCAGCTTGGCGGCGGGGTCTAACTATGGCTACACCTTC.